The rows below give T cell receptor beta chains drawn from one sample of a study of cytomegalovirus exposure and HLA in healthy donors. Produced via immunoSEQ multiplex PCR; TCRdb's table is partial and in-frame only. The sample holds about 110,000 clones, roughly 84% seen once. Material for sequencing was PBMCs. The receptors originated from a young woman in good health and CMV-seronegative. CDR3s include the opening cysteine and the closing phenylalanine or tryptophan. D genes are given only for firm matches. Size tells how often a clone was seen (once, few, many) or the class of an expanded clone, and some rows leave it out.

CDR3aa: CASSLTGTGELFF; CDR3nt: TGTGCCAGCAGCTTAACGGGCACCGGGGAGCTGTTTTTT; abundance: once; d_gene: -; j_gene: TRBJ2-2; v_gene: TRBV7-9; len: 13
CDR3aa: CASSSDRFSYEQYF; CDR3nt: TGTGCCAGCAGTTCGGACAGGTTCTCCTACGAGCAGTACTTC; abundance: -; d_gene: TRBD1; j_gene: TRBJ2-7; v_gene: TRBV27; len: 14
CDR3aa: CASKGQGRYEQYF; CDR3nt: TGTGCCAGCAAAGGGCAGGGGCGCTACGAGCAGTACTTC; abundance: -; d_gene: -; j_gene: TRBJ2-7; v_gene: TRBV28; len: 13
CDR3aa: CASSYSIQGQRRNEQYF; CDR3nt: TGCGCCAGCAGCTACAGCATCCAAGGACAGAGGCGCAACGAGCAGTACTTC; abundance: -; d_gene: -; j_gene: TRBJ2-7; v_gene: TRBV5-1; len: 17
CDR3aa: CASSARTSGLYNEQFF; CDR3nt: TGTGCCAGCAGTGCCCGGACTAGCGGGTTATACAATGAGCAGTTCTTC; abundance: once; d_gene: TRBD2; j_gene: TRBJ2-1; v_gene: TRBV2; len: 16
CDR3aa: CSGGGTDSNYGYTF; CDR3nt: TGCAGCGGCGGCGGGACAGACTCTAACTATGGCTACACCTTC; abundance: -; d_gene: TRBD1; j_gene: TRBJ1-2; v_gene: TRBV29-1; len: 14
CDR3aa: CASSLAGGNQPQHF; CDR3nt: TGCGCCAGCAGCTTAGCAGGGGGCAATCAGCCCCAGCATTTT; abundance: -; d_gene: -; j_gene: TRBJ1-5; v_gene: TRBV4-1; len: 14
CDR3aa: CASSEIAGGAPWFF; CDR3nt: TGTGCCAGCAGTGAAATAGCGGGGGGAGCCCCGTGGTTCTTC; abundance: -; d_gene: TRBD2; j_gene: TRBJ2-1; v_gene: TRBV25-1; len: 14
CDR3aa: CASIAGQGLNQPQHF; CDR3nt: TGTGCCAGTATTGCTGGACAGGGGCTCAATCAGCCCCAGCATTTT; abundance: -; d_gene: TRBD1; j_gene: TRBJ1-5; v_gene: TRBV19; len: 15
CDR3aa: CASRRFLEGEQYF; CDR3nt: TGTGCCAGCAGACGGTTCCTCGAGGGAGAGCAGTACTTC; abundance: few; d_gene: -; j_gene: TRBJ2-7; v_gene: TRBV6-1; len: 13
CDR3aa: CASSSRVNTEAFF; CDR3nt: TGTGCCAGCAGTTCCAGGGTGAACACTGAAGCTTTCTTT; abundance: -; d_gene: -; j_gene: TRBJ1-1; v_gene: TRBV27; len: 13
CDR3aa: CASSPAGGKFGETQYF; CDR3nt: TGTGCCAGCAGCCCGGCGGGGGGGAAATTCGGGGAGACCCAGTACTTC; abundance: -; d_gene: TRBD2; j_gene: TRBJ2-5; v_gene: TRBV5-4; len: 16
CDR3aa: CASRLSATRQDQPQHF; CDR3nt: TGTGCCAGTAGGTTATCGGCGACCAGGCAGGATCAGCCCCAGCATTTT; abundance: -; d_gene: -; j_gene: TRBJ1-5; v_gene: TRBV19; len: 16
CDR3aa: CASSSRTQNYGYTF; CDR3nt: TGTGCCAGCAGCTCCCGGACACAAAACTATGGCTACACCTTC; abundance: once; d_gene: -; j_gene: TRBJ1-2; v_gene: TRBV9; len: 14
CDR3aa: CAIHGLAGFNEQFF; CDR3nt: TGTGCCATCCACGGACTAGCGGGGTTCAATGAGCAGTTCTTC; abundance: -; d_gene: TRBD2; j_gene: TRBJ2-1; v_gene: TRBV2; len: 14
CDR3aa: CASSHRGGPGNEQFF; CDR3nt: TGCGCCAGCAGCCACCGGGGGGGCCCGGGCAATGAGCAGTTCTTC; abundance: -; d_gene: TRBD2; j_gene: TRBJ2-1; v_gene: TRBV4-1; len: 15
CDR3aa: CASSGRLAGGVKDTQYF; CDR3nt: TGCGCCAGCAGCGGACGACTAGCGGGGGGGGTAAAAGATACGCAGTATTTT; abundance: -; d_gene: TRBD2; j_gene: TRBJ2-3; v_gene: TRBV5-1; len: 17
CDR3aa: CASSLQEGETQYF; CDR3nt: TGTGCCAGCAGCTTACAGGAGGGGGAGACCCAGTACTTC; abundance: -; d_gene: -; j_gene: TRBJ2-5; v_gene: TRBV7-9; len: 13
CDR3aa: CASSDANASTLHF; CDR3nt: TGTGCCAGCAGTGACGCCAACGCAAGCACCCTCCACTTT; abundance: -; d_gene: -; j_gene: TRBJ1-6; v_gene: TRBV2; len: 13
CDR3aa: CASSKLAGFTDTQYF; CDR3nt: TGTGCCAGCAGTAAACTAGCGGGATTCACAGATACGCAGTATTTT; abundance: -; d_gene: TRBD2; j_gene: TRBJ2-3; v_gene: TRBV2; len: 15
CDR3aa: CASSLSFHEFNPGQGAREQYF; CDR3nt: TGCGCCAGCAGCTTGAGTTTCCATGAGTTCAATCCGGGACAGGGGGCTCGGGAGCAGTACTTC; abundance: -; d_gene: TRBD1; j_gene: TRBJ2-7; v_gene: TRBV5-1; len: 21
CDR3aa: CASSLGGGNNSPLHF; CDR3nt: TGCGCCAGCAGCTTGGGGGGGGGAAATAATTCACCCCTCCACTTT; abundance: -; d_gene: -; j_gene: TRBJ1-6; v_gene: TRBV5-1; len: 15
CDR3aa: CASSYTSGLPTDTQYF; CDR3nt: TGCGCCAGCAGCTATACTAGCGGGCTCCCGACAGATACGCAGTATTTT; abundance: -; d_gene: TRBD2; j_gene: TRBJ2-3; v_gene: TRBV5-1; len: 16
CDR3aa: CASSRGGGELFF; CDR3nt: TGTGCCAGCAGCAGGGGTGGCGGGGAGCTGTTTTTT; abundance: -; d_gene: -; j_gene: TRBJ2-2; v_gene: TRBV28; len: 12
CDR3aa: CATTGKETQYF; CDR3nt: TGTGCCACCACAGGGAAGGAGACCCAGTACTTC; abundance: -; d_gene: -; j_gene: TRBJ2-5; v_gene: TRBV6-5; len: 11
CDR3aa: CASSVERGTEAFF; CDR3nt: TGTGCCAGCAGCGTAGAACGGGGGACTGAAGCTTTCTTT; abundance: -; d_gene: -; j_gene: TRBJ1-1; v_gene: TRBV9; len: 13
CDR3aa: CASSRGDRLTEAFF; CDR3nt: TGTGCCAGCAGCCGAGGGGACAGGCTCACTGAAGCTTTCTTT; abundance: once; d_gene: TRBD1; j_gene: TRBJ1-1; v_gene: TRBV13; len: 14
CDR3aa: CASSLPANYGYTF; CDR3nt: TGTGCCAGCAGTTTGCCAGCGAACTATGGCTACACCTTC; abundance: -; d_gene: -; j_gene: TRBJ1-2; v_gene: TRBV28; len: 13
CDR3aa: CASSTLRTGRHTEAFF; CDR3nt: TGTGCCAGCAGTACCCTCCGGACAGGGCGACACACTGAAGCTTTCTTT; abundance: -; d_gene: TRBD1; j_gene: TRBJ1-1; v_gene: TRBV27; len: 16
CDR3aa: CASSSTSSYEQYF; CDR3nt: TGTGCCAGCAGTAGTACGAGCTCCTACGAGCAGTACTTC; abundance: -; d_gene: -; j_gene: TRBJ2-7; v_gene: TRBV2; len: 13
CDR3aa: CASSLQGSSYNEQFF; CDR3nt: TGTGCCAGCAGCCTCCAGGGGAGCTCCTACAATGAGCAGTTCTTC; abundance: -; d_gene: -; j_gene: TRBJ2-1; v_gene: TRBV11-2; len: 15
CDR3aa: CASSPFRGGAKDTQYF; CDR3nt: TGTGCCAGCTCCCCCTTCAGAGGCGGGGCTAAAGATACGCAGTATTTT; abundance: -; d_gene: -; j_gene: TRBJ2-3; v_gene: TRBV18; len: 16
CDR3aa: CASSFAATPKPNEQFF; CDR3nt: TGTGCCAGCAGTTTCGCGGCGACTCCAAAGCCCAATGAGCAGTTCTTC; abundance: -; d_gene: -; j_gene: TRBJ2-1; v_gene: TRBV28; len: 16
CDR3aa: CASSQPRLAGERGYEQYF; CDR3nt: TGCGCCAGCAGCCAACCTAGGCTGGCCGGGGAGCGGGGCTACGAGCAGTACTTC; abundance: -; d_gene: TRBD2; j_gene: TRBJ2-7; v_gene: TRBV4-1; len: 18
CDR3aa: CASSRSTGGKGSQHF; CDR3nt: TGCGCCAGCAGCCGATCAACAGGGGGCAAGGGATCCCAGCATTTT; abundance: -; d_gene: TRBD1; j_gene: TRBJ1-5; v_gene: TRBV4-1; len: 15
CDR3aa: CASSPQGGNQPQHF; CDR3nt: TGTGCCAGCAGCCCCCAGGGGGGCAATCAGCCCCAGCATTTT; abundance: -; d_gene: TRBD1; j_gene: TRBJ1-5; v_gene: TRBV27; len: 14
CDR3aa: CASRDLLQYF; CDR3nt: TGTGCCAGCCGGGACTTACTGCAGTACTTC; abundance: -; d_gene: -; j_gene: TRBJ2-7; v_gene: TRBV19; len: 10
CDR3aa: CASSLGQAAIMNTEAFF; CDR3nt: TGTGCCAGCAGTCTCGGACAGGCCGCTATAATGAACACTGAAGCTTTCTTT; abundance: -; d_gene: TRBD1; j_gene: TRBJ1-1; v_gene: TRBV27; len: 17
CDR3aa: CASSLLGGEDTIYF; CDR3nt: TGTGCCAGCAGTTTACTCGGGGGGGAGGACACCATATATTTT; abundance: few; d_gene: -; j_gene: TRBJ1-3; v_gene: TRBV27; len: 14
CDR3aa: CASSLAGAGTEAFF; CDR3nt: TGCGCCAGCAGCTTGGCCGGAGCTGGGACTGAAGCTTTCTTT; abundance: -; d_gene: -; j_gene: TRBJ1-1; v_gene: TRBV5-1; len: 14
CDR3aa: CASSLIGTGNTEAFF; CDR3nt: TGTGCCAGCAGCTTGATCGGGACAGGGAATACTGAAGCTTTCTTT; abundance: -; d_gene: TRBD1; j_gene: TRBJ1-1; v_gene: TRBV7-3; len: 15
CDR3aa: CASSVGGAGANVLTF; CDR3nt: TGTGCCAGCAGCGTAGGTGGGGCCGGGGCCAACGTCCTGACTTTC; abundance: -; d_gene: -; j_gene: TRBJ2-6; v_gene: TRBV9; len: 15
CDR3aa: CASSLQNTEAFF; CDR3nt: TGTGCCAGCAGCTTGCAGAACACTGAAGCTTTCTTT; abundance: -; d_gene: -; j_gene: TRBJ1-1; v_gene: TRBV5-4; len: 12
CDR3aa: CASSQVAGGRTDTQYF; CDR3nt: TGTGCCAGCAGCCAGGTAGCGGGGGGAAGGACAGATACGCAGTATTTT; abundance: -; d_gene: TRBD2; j_gene: TRBJ2-3; v_gene: TRBV4-2; len: 16
CDR3aa: CSVEGPRGETQYF; CDR3nt: TGCAGCGTTGAAGGCCCCCGGGGAGAGACCCAGTACTTC; abundance: -; d_gene: -; j_gene: TRBJ2-5; v_gene: TRBV29-1; len: 13
CDR3aa: CASSLVSGGSYEQYF; CDR3nt: TGTGCCAGCAGCTTGGTTTCAGGGGGCTCCTACGAGCAGTACTTC; abundance: -; d_gene: TRBD1; j_gene: TRBJ2-7; v_gene: TRBV5-4; len: 15
CDR3aa: CASSVGLDNSPLHF; CDR3nt: TGTGCCAGCAGCGTGGGACTGGATAATTCACCCCTCCACTTT; abundance: -; d_gene: -; j_gene: TRBJ1-6; v_gene: TRBV9; len: 14
CDR3aa: CSAIGQGYTF; CDR3nt: TGCAGTGCTATAGGACAGGGGTACACCTTC; abundance: -; d_gene: TRBD1; j_gene: TRBJ1-2; v_gene: TRBV20-1; len: 10